These 28 T cell receptor beta chains originate from one sample sequenced in a study of CD8+ T cells in alopecia areata. cDNA reverse transcribed from extracted RNA served as the sequencing template. The assay was immunoSEQ multiplex PCR, and TCRdb's table has in-frame clones only and misses some. The table has 100,000 to 150,000 clones, 40% to 55% seen once. Input material: NKG2D-low CD8+ T cells sorted from blood. Receptor source: a human donor with alopecia areata.

The chain is built from TRBV5-4 and TRBJ2-7, with a tentative D call TRBD2 (5 bases). This CDR3 region has 11 residues. In germline, CDR1 is SGHNT, CDR2 YYREEE (reference sequence). The ends were cut back, 3 bases at V and 6 bases at J, with 7 bases in the middle. The CDR3: CASSSTSEQYF. The CDR3 DNA is TGTGCCAGCAGCTCCACTAGCGAGCAGTACTTC.

This sequence joins TRBV29-1 and TRBJ2-1; 8 nucleotides align to TRBD1. Germline-derived CDR1 and CDR2 are SQVTM and ANQGSEA. This CDR3 is 13 amino acids long. V trimming: 4 bases; J trimming: 6 bases; junction bases outside the gene matches: 5. CDR3 nucleotides: TGCAGCGTTGCAGGGGGCGCGGTCAATGAGCAGTTCTTC. It is translated as CSVAGGAVNEQFF.

This chain connects TRBV29-1 to TRBJ2-5; 7 nucleotides match TRBD2. The V gene end was trimmed by 0 bases and the J gene end by 5 bases; junction bases not matched to a gene: 9. The CDR3 covers 15 residues. Germline V gene sequence: CDR1 SQVTM, CDR2 ANQGSEA. CDR3 sequence reads: CSVEDLREGRETQYF. CDR3 coding DNA: TGCAGCGTTGAAGATCTGAGGGAGGGCCGGGAGACCCAGTACTTC.

A single count supports this clone. The chain couples TRBV9 to TRBJ2-2; either TRBD1 or TRBD2 may supply D (5 bases each). This CDR3 comprises 11 residues. The germline V and J ends were trimmed by 3 bases and 15 bases, with 12 bases remaining between them. The germline V gene has CDR1 SGDLS and CDR2 YYNGEE. The chain's CDR3 is CASSAPGLMFF. The CDR3 bases are TGTGCCAGCAGCGCACCGGGGCTGATGTTTTTT.

This clone appeared once. V is TRBV29-1 and J is TRBJ1-5, with D maybe TRBD1 (5 bases). Germline V CDR1 and CDR2: SQVTM, ANQGSEA. Deletions cut 4 bases from V and 7 bases from J, with 11 bases between. The CDR3 loop spans 12 amino acids. CDR3 protein: CSVGGGDQPQHF. Written as DNA, the CDR3 is TGCAGCGTTGGGGGCGGGGACCAGCCCCAGCATTTT.

Only a few counts were recorded for this clone. The chain combines TRBV29-1 with TRBJ1-2; 8 bases match TRBD1. The CDR3 consists of 12 residues. Germline V gene sequence: CDR1 SQVTM, CDR2 ANQGSEA. V shed 4 bases and J 8 bases; nucleotides not matched to a gene: 6. The CDR3 DNA reads TGCAGCGTTGTCGCCAGGGGGCTAGGCTACACCTTC. It codes for CSVVARGLGYTF.

This clone was counted a few times. This chain links TRBV29-1 with TRBJ2-7; TRBD2 aligns across 11 bases. Germline-derived CDR1 and CDR2 are SQVTM and ANQGSEA. The V gene end was trimmed by 7 bases and the J gene end by 5 bases; junction bases not matched to a gene: 13. This CDR3 is built from 15 residues. CDR3: CSGYYSGTSGHEQYF. The DNA of the CDR3 is TGCAGCGGCTATTACTCCGGGACTAGCGGACACGAGCAGTACTTC.

The chain links TRBV2 to TRBJ2-1; D uncertain. Trimming shortened V by 8 bases and J by 5 bases, and 10 bases separated the two germline ends. The CDR3 is 12 amino acids. Germline V CDR1 and CDR2: SNHLY, FYNNEI. CDR3 sequence reads: CASRLSHNEQFF. The DNA for the CDR3 is TGTGCCAGCCGGCTGAGCCACAATGAGCAGTTCTTC. The complete variable domain, with remaining parts taken from reference TRBV2 and TRBJ2-1, reads EPEVTQTPSHQVTQMGQEVILRCVPISNHLYFYWYRQILGQKVEFLVSFYNNEISEKSEIFDDQFSVERPDGSNFTLKIRSTKLEDSAMYFCASRLSHNEQFFGPGTRLTVL.

This sequence joins TRBV29-1 and TRBJ2-3, with 9 bases fitting TRBD1. Germline V gene data show CDR1 as SQVTM and CDR2 as ANQGSEA. V shed 8 bases, J shed 2 bases, and the junction held 5 bases outside the gene matches. The CDR3 consists of 13 residues. The CDR3 DNA reads as TGCAGCTCGCGGACAGGGGACACAGATACGCAGTATTTT. Protein: CSSRTGDTDTQYF.

V is TRBV6-5 and J is TRBJ2-1; TRBD1 is a possible D gene (6 bases). V was trimmed by 4 bases and J by 7 bases, leaving 8 bases between them. The CDR3 runs to 12 residues. Germline values: CDR1 MNHEY, CDR2 SVGAGI. Written as DNA, the CDR3 is TGTGCCAGCAGTTCCCAGGGGAATGAGCAGTTCTTC. Translating it yields CASSSQGNEQFF.

The chain carries TRBV30 and TRBJ1-5; weak D call: TRBD1 (5 bases). In germline, CDR1 is GTSNPN, CDR2 SVGIG (reference sequence). The V end lost 6 bases, the J end lost 4 bases, and 13 bases lay between the germline ends. There are 13 residues in the CDR3. The CDR3: CACGDGGNQPQHF. DNA of the CDR3: TGTGCCTGTGGGGATGGGGGAAATCAGCCCCAGCATTTT.

The chain recombines TRBV27 with TRBJ2-1, with TRBD1 identical over 7 bases. Trimming took 4 bases from V and 6 from J; bases not matched to a gene: 6. The CDR3 extends over 14 amino acids. Germline V gene sequence: CDR1 MNHEY, CDR2 SMNVEV (reference sequence). The CDR3 nucleotides read TGTGCCAGCAGTTCCAACAGGGGAAGCAATGAGCAGTTCTTC. Translating gives CASSSNRGSNEQFF.

The genes are TRBV9 and TRBJ2-5; possibly TRBD2 for D (7 bases). Looked up from germline, CDR1 is SGDLS and CDR2 is YYNGEE. This CDR3 has 14 residues. With 0 bases removed from V and 5 bases from J, the gap between germline ends came to 11 bases. CDR3 sequence reads: CASSVGGGKETQYF. The CDR3 DNA follows: TGTGCCAGCAGCGTAGGCGGGGGCAAGGAGACCCAGTACTTC.

This clone occurred a few times. The chain joins TRBV29-1 to TRBJ1-2; TRBD1 might be the D (5 bases). Trimming took off 6 bases at V and 8 bases at J, with 10 bases between the two ends. The germline V gene has CDR1 SQVTM and CDR2 ANQGSEA. This CDR3 is 10 amino acids long. CDR3 in amino acids: CSVPEGGYTF. CDR3 coding DNA: TGCAGCGTCCCGGAGGGGGGCTACACCTTC.

The chain couples TRBV27 to TRBJ2-3; 12 positions agree with TRBD2. Per the germline V gene, CDR1 is MNHEY and CDR2 is SMNVEV (reference sequence). The CDR3 is 12 residues long. Germline trimming cut 5 bases from V and 9 bases from J; bases unmatched to any gene: 0. The CDR3 DNA is TGTGCCAGCAGTCTAGCGGGAGGGACGCAGTATTTT. Protein product: CASSLAGGTQYF.

The chain recombines TRBV5-4 with TRBJ2-1; D gene uncertain. Germline V CDR1 and CDR2: SGHNT, YYREEE (reference sequence). CDR3 length: 12 residues. V shed 5 bases and J shed 12 bases, with 15 bases lying between them. The DNA of the CDR3 is TGTGCCAGCAGAAACGAATCGGGTGTGCAGTTCTTC. Its protein product is CASRNESGVQFF. The whole variable domain, remainder taken from reference TRBV5-4 and TRBJ2-1, is ETGVTQSPTHLIKTRGQQVTLRCSSQSGHNTVSWYQQALGQGPQFIFQYYREEENGRGNFPPRFSGLQFPNYSSELNVNALELDDSALYLCASRNESGVQFFGPGTRLTVL.

In its sample, this clone was seen once. The rearrangement uses TRBV2 and TRBJ2-7; TRBD1 agrees at 7 bases. V shed 8 bases, J shed 7 bases, and the junction held 14 bases outside the gene matches. The V gene's germline CDR1 is SNHLY and CDR2 FYNNEI. This CDR3 contains 14 residues. The CDR3 is CASHPGQAPEEQYF. CDR3 coding DNA: TGTGCCAGCCATCCCGGACAGGCCCCCGAGGAGCAGTACTTC.

This clone was detected only a few times. V usage is TRBV29-1 and J usage is TRBJ2-3; tentatively, D is TRBD2 (6 bases). CDR3 size: 13 residues. Per the germline V gene, CDR1 is SQVTM and CDR2 is ANQGSEA. Trimming took 6 bases from V and 2 from J, leaving 12 bases between them. The CDR3 DNA follows: TGCAGCGTGAATGGGGGGTCCACAGATACGCAGTATTTT. Translated, it gives CSVNGGSTDTQYF.

This sequence joins TRBV11-2 and TRBJ2-7; unclear D gene. This CDR3 is 11 amino acids long. Germline V gene lookup returns CDR1 SGHAT and CDR2 FQNNGV. V shed 3 bases and J shed 6 bases, with 6 bases lying between them. The CDR3 protein is CASSFLVEQYF. Written as DNA, the CDR3 is TGTGCCAGCAGCTTCCTTGTCGAGCAGTACTTC.

In this sample, this clone turned up a few times. This sequence joins TRBV9 and TRBJ2-1; no clear D. V was pared by 3 bases and J by 8 bases, with 15 bases between. The CDR3 is 14 residues long. In germline, CDR1 is SGDLS, CDR2 YYNGEE. In DNA form, the CDR3 reads TGTGCCAGCAGCGCTCCGGGCGGCTTCGATGAGCAGTTCTTC. Protein sequence: CASSAPGGFDEQFF.

The V call is TRBV4-1, the J call TRBJ2-2; D is unresolved. Germline CDR1 MGHRA, CDR2 YSYEKL. The CDR3 is 15 residues long. With 2 bases removed from V and 0 bases from J, the gap between germline ends came to 7 bases. In DNA form, the CDR3 reads TGCGCCAGCAGCCAAATAGGAGCGAACACCGGGGAGCTGTTTTTT. Encoded protein: CASSQIGANTGELFF.

In this sample, this clone turned up once. The chain has TRBV4-3 and TRBJ2-1, with 10 bases lining up with TRBD2. The CDR3 consists of 15 residues. J lost 7 bases, V lost 1 base, and 4 bases had no gene match. Germline CDR1 reads LGHNA; CDR2 reads YSLEER. In nucleotides, the CDR3 is TGCGCCAGCAGCCAAGGGACTAGCGGAAAAAATGAGCAGTTCTTC. Its translation is CASSQGTSGKNEQFF.

V is TRBV29-1 and J is TRBJ2-3; D uncertain. Trimming removed 4 bases at V and 10 bases at J, with 15 bases between. The CDR3 extends over 12 amino acids. Germline CDR1 reads SQVTM; CDR2 reads ANQGSEA. DNA for the CDR3: TGCAGCGTTGTCTTAGGATCCGGTCCGCAGTATTTT. Protein product: CSVVLGSGPQYF.

This clone was recorded a few times. The chain has TRBV14 and TRBJ2-5; D not resolved. CDR1 is SGHDN, CDR2 FVKESK, per germline. This CDR3 comprises 13 residues. V shed 1 base and J shed 7 bases, with 10 bases lying between them. CDR3 coding DNA: TGTGCCAGCAGCCAAGCAGTCTCCGGGACCCAGTACTTC. This gives the protein CASSQAVSGTQYF. The full variable domain, its missing parts supplied by reference TRBV14 and TRBJ2-5, is EAGVTQFPSHSVIEKGQTVTLRCDPISGHDNLYWYRRVMGKEIKFLLHFVKESKQDESGMPNNRFLAERTGGTYSTLKVQPAELEDSGVYFCASSQAVSGTQYFGPGTRLLVL.

The chain is built from TRBV9 and TRBJ1-2; 7 positions agree with TRBD1. This CDR3 is built from 14 residues. CDR1 SGDLS and CDR2 YYNGEE come from the germline V gene. V dropped 2 bases and J dropped 4; count of bases not matched to a gene: 5. Here the CDR3 DNA reads TGTGCCAGCAGCGTTTCCGGGACAGTCTATGGCTACACCTTC. This gives the protein CASSVSGTVYGYTF. The whole variable domain, remainder taken from reference TRBV9 and TRBJ1-2, is DSGVTQTPKHLITATGQRVTLRCSPRSGDLSVYWYQQSLDQGLQFLIQYYNGEERAKGNILERFSAQQFPDLHSELNLSSLELGDSALYFCASSVSGTVYGYTFGSGTRLTVV.

This clone was seen a single time. CDR3 amino acids: CASSPLEGPEAFF. For the CDR3, the DNA is TGCGCCAGCAGCCCGTTGGAGGGACCTGAAGCTTTCTTT. This chain uses TRBV5-1 with TRBJ1-1; tentatively, D is TRBD1 (5 bases). Germline V gives CDR1 SGHRS, CDR2 YFSETQ. The CDR3 totals 13 residues. Trimming left V 4 bases short and J 6 bases short, with 13 bases between.

This clone was recorded a few times. V is TRBV28 and J is TRBJ2-1, with a possible D match to TRBD1 (6 bases). Germline CDR1 and CDR2: MDHEN and SYDVKM. This CDR3 has 16 residues. Trimming took 2 bases from V and 0 from J, leaving 11 bases between them. CDR3 sequence reads: CASSLPTDSSYNEQFF. In nucleotides, the CDR3 is TGTGCCAGCAGTTTACCCACGGACAGCTCCTACAATGAGCAGTTCTTC.

CDR3 region: CASIEGRWAYNEQFF. CDR3 bases: TGTGCCAGCATCGAAGGCAGGTGGGCTTACAATGAGCAGTTCTTC. The chain combines TRBV2 with TRBJ2-1; D not resolved. CDR1 and CDR2 (germline): SNHLY, FYNNEI. This CDR3 spans 15 amino acids. The germline V and J ends were trimmed by 7 bases and 4 bases, with 17 bases remaining between them.